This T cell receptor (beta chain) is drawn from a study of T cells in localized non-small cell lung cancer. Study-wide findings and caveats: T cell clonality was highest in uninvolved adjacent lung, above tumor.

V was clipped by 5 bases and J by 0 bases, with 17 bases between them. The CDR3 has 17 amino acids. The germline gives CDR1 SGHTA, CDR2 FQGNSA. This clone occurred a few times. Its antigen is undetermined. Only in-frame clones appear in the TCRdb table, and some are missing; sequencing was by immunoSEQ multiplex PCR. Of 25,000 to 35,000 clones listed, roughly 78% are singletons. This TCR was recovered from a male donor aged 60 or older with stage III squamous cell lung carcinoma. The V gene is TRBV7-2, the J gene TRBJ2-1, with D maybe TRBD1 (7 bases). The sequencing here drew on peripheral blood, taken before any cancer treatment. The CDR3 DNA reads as TGTGCCAGCAGCCCAGGGGGGACGGATAGCTCCTACAATGAGCAGTTCTTC. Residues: CASSPGGTDSSYNEQFF. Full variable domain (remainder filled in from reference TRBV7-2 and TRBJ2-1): GAGVSQSPSNKVTEKGKDVELRCDPISGHTALYWYRQSLGQGLEFLIYFQGNSAPDKSGLPSDRFSAERTGGSVSTLTIQRTQQEDSAVYLCASSPGGTDSSYNEQFFGPGTRLTVL.